Ten or more counts support the clone carrying this T cell receptor (beta chain). After constant-region reverse-primer amplification, full-length variable regions underwent semi-nested PCR with Nested Universal Primer A. TCRdb reprocessed the 5' RACE reads with MiXCR, giving one entry per CDR3 protein. This sample yields about 40,000 distinct CDR3 sequences, of which about a fifth are seen a single time; approximately 4.5% belongs to the top ten. The sorted Tregs were CD4+CD25+CD127-/low cells. The sample consisted of Tregs sorted from a lymph node. The TCR comes from a female donor with breast cancer.

The CDR3 protein is CASSSPGTGGGETQYF. In DNA, the CDR3 is TGTGCCAGCAGCTCCCCAGGGACAGGGGGAGGAGAGACCCAGTACTTC. This chain connects TRBV13 to TRBJ2-5; TRBD1 agrees at 11 bases. The CDR3 runs 16 residues. The V and J ends lost 4 bases and 4 bases, in that order; junction bases with no gene match: 8. Germline V gene lookup returns CDR1 PRHDT and CDR2 FYEKMQ (reference sequence). Complete variable domain (other parts from reference TRBV13 and TRBJ2-5): AAGVIQSPRHLIKEKRETATLKCYPIPRHDTVYWYQQGPGQDPQFLISFYEKMQSDKGSIPDRFSAQQFSDYHSELNMSSLELGDSALYFCASSSPGTGGGETQYFGPGTRLLVL.